Listed here is a single T cell receptor beta chain. How the authors handled the data: It was from reference gene primer amplification that nucleated cell counts were estimated. Repertoires were generated with immunoSEQ multiplex PCR, while TCRdb's copy carries only in-frame clones and drops some. The V and J calls and clone size were taken over from that table, and D and trimming were inferred from the DNA. The sample holds about 73,000 clones, approximately 83% seen once. These data come from a study of blood T cell repertoires in COVID-19. Study-level information: Samples taken during acute and convalescent COVID-19 were collected in the United States, Italy and Spain. The cDNA or gDNA used as material had been derived from T cells, B-cell-depleted T cells, or PBMCs.

V was cut by 3 bases and J by 1 base, with 6 bases left in between. CDR3 length equals 13 residues. In germline, CDR1 is GTSNPN, CDR2 SVGIG (reference sequence). Sequencing was performed on peripheral blood. The source is a woman aged 60 to 75 with acute or convalescent COVID-19. V is TRBV30 and J is TRBJ2-2; tentatively, D is TRBD1 (6 bases). CDR3 region: CAWRTGNTGELFF. The CDR3 bases are TGTGCCTGGAGGACAGGGAACACCGGGGAGCTGTTTTTT.